These 22 T cell receptor beta chains were sequenced from one sample in a study of identifying expanded T cells in peripheral blood. Produced via immunoSEQ multiplex PCR; TCRdb's table is partial and in-frame only. Here the sample spans 75,000 to 95,000 clones, around 83% being singletons. The sample consisted of blood. The receptors come from a person aged 18 to 69 in good health.

In regard to this clone: Germline is not matched at one junction end, which may reflect a read error. This chain links TRBV7-2 with TRBJ2-5; D is possibly TRBD2 (6 bases). The CDR3 spans 15 residues. The germline V gene has CDR1 SGHTA and CDR2 FQGNSA. Here the CDR3 DNA reads TGCGCCAGCAGCCAAGATTTCCGCGGGGTGGAGACCCAGTACTTC. Its protein is CASSQDFRGVETQYF. Drawing the rest from reference TRBV7-2 and TRBJ2-5, the complete variable domain is GAGVSQSPSNKVTEKGKDVELRCDPISGHTALYWYRQSLGQGLEFLIYFQGNSAPDKSGLPSDRFSAERTGGSVSTLTIQRTQQEDSAVYLCASSQDFRGVETQYFGPGTRLLVL.

The chain employs TRBV7-6 and TRBJ1-2, with 8 nucleotides matching TRBD1. V trimming: 5 bases; J trimming: 5 bases; junction bases outside the gene matches: 10. This CDR3 contains 15 residues. Germline CDR1 is SGHVS and CDR2 is FNYEAQ. The CDR3 protein is CASSPAPTGDYGYTF. CDR3 coding DNA: TGTGCCAGCAGCCCGGCTCCGACAGGGGATTATGGCTACACCTTC.

The chain employs TRBV6-1 and TRBJ2-7; perhaps TRBD1 as D (5 bases). V lost 0 bases, J lost 9 bases, and 24 bases lay in between. The germline gives CDR1 MNHNS, CDR2 SASEGT. CDR3 length equals 17 residues. As DNA, the CDR3 is TGTGCCAGCAGTGAAGCCCAATCCATGACAGTCCCTACGAGGCAGTACTTC. It codes for CASSEAQSMTVPTRQYF.

The chain links TRBV30 to TRBJ1-6, with 10 bases matching TRBD1. J lost 9 bases, V lost 3 bases, and 8 bases had no gene match. From germline, CDR1 is GTSNPN and CDR2 SVGIG (reference sequence). The CDR3 consists of 15 residues. CDR3 sequence: CAWSHRQGAGSPLHF. The CDR3 bases are TGTGCCTGGAGCCATAGACAGGGGGCGGGTTCACCCCTCCACTTT. Full variable domain (rest looked up from reference TRBV30 and TRBJ1-6): SQTIHQWPATLVQPVGSPLSLECTVEGTSNPNLYWYRQAAGRGLQLLFYSVGIGQISSEVPQNLSASRPQDRQFILSSKKLLLSDSGFYLCAWSHRQGAGSPLHFGNGTRLTVT.

The chain has TRBV18 and TRBJ1-6; 8 bases match TRBD1. The CDR3 spans 15 residues. The trim removed 2 bases at V and 6 bases at J, leaving 3 bases unmatched. Germline CDR1 reads KGHSH; CDR2 reads LQKENI. The chain's CDR3 is CASSPWTGPNSPLHF. In DNA form, the CDR3 reads TGTGCCAGCTCACCATGGACAGGGCCTAATTCACCCCTCCACTTT.

The V call is TRBV5-1, the J call TRBJ2-6; 7 bases are shared with TRBD1. Germline-derived CDR1 and CDR2 are SGHRS and YFSETQ. The CDR3 totals 15 residues. V lost 5 bases to trimming and J lost 0 bases; unmatched junction nucleotides: 2. DNA of the CDR3: TGCGCCAGCAGACAGGGGAGCTCTGGGGCCAACGTCCTGACTTTC. Its protein is CASRQGSSGANVLTF.

This clone has just a few counts. This rearrangement joins TRBV19 to TRBJ1-6; D perhaps matches TRBD1 (5 bases). The V and J ends lost 2 bases and 2 bases respectively, with 10 bases between them. Germline CDR1 reads LNHDA; CDR2 reads SQIVND (reference sequence). CDR3 length: 16 residues. CDR3 region: CASSINRFTYNSPLHF. CDR3 DNA sequence: TGTGCCAGTAGTATAAACAGGTTCACCTATAATTCACCCCTCCACTTT.

This clone was found once. This chain connects TRBV7-2 to TRBJ2-1; D is undetermined. The CDR3 is 15 amino acids. V was shortened by 5 bases and J by 1 base, with 12 bases between the two germline ends. The V gene's germline CDR1 is SGHTA and CDR2 FQGNSA. CDR3 region: CASSHSGMSYNEQFF. CDR3 bases: TGTGCCAGCAGCCACAGTGGGATGTCCTACAATGAGCAGTTCTTC.

V usage is TRBV6-6 and J usage is TRBJ1-2; D gene ambiguous. The CDR3 runs to 13 residues. Germline-derived CDR1 and CDR2 are MNHNY and SVGAGI (reference sequence). With 6 bases removed from V and 5 bases from J, the gap between germline ends came to 13 bases. This chain's CDR3 is CASREYWGYGYTF. CDR3 sequence (DNA): TGTGCCAGCAGGGAATACTGGGGTTATGGCTACACCTTC.

This sequence joins TRBV5-6 and TRBJ2-5; the match to TRBD1 covers 8 bases. CDR1 is SGHDT and CDR2 is YYEEEE in the germline V gene. CDR3 length equals 16 residues. J gave up 2 bases and V 2 bases, and 8 bases lay outside the gene matches. CDR3 sequence: CASSFGPGQEQETQYF. CDR3 nucleotides: TGTGCCAGCAGCTTCGGTCCGGGACAGGAACAAGAGACCCAGTACTTC.

The chain is built from TRBV7-2 and TRBJ2-5, with 10 nucleotides matching TRBD2. Germline V CDR1 and CDR2: SGHTA, FQGNSA. The V and J ends lost 8 bases and 4 bases, in that order; junction bases with no gene match: 10. This CDR3 has 15 amino acids. CDR3 in amino acids: CASYEGLAPRETQYF. The CDR3 DNA sequence: TGTGCCAGCTACGAGGGACTAGCGCCCCGAGAGACCCAGTACTTC.

The gene calls are TRBV27 and TRBJ2-7, with a possible D match to TRBD2 (7 bases). V was trimmed by 3 bases and J by 2 bases, leaving 23 bases between them. This CDR3 contains 18 residues. Germline V CDR1 and CDR2: MNHEY, SMNVEV (reference sequence). CDR3 sequence (DNA): TGTGCCAGCAGTTTTAATGGGATGGGGCGGGGGCCCGCCTACGAGCAGTACTTC. It encodes CASSFNGMGRGPAYEQYF.

This chain uses TRBV13 with TRBJ2-2; the D is unclear. V was clipped by 3 bases and J by 3 bases, with 8 bases between them. CDR3 size: 14 residues. Germline CDR1 is PRHDT and CDR2 is FYEKMQ (reference sequence). The DNA of the CDR3 is TGTGCCAGCAGCTTCAAAAGGGACACCGGGGAGCTGTTTTTT. Its translation is CASSFKRDTGELFF.

The gene calls are TRBV6-5 and TRBJ1-2, with a possible D match to TRBD1 (6 bases). The V gene lost 2 bases and the J gene lost 3 bases, with 10 bases spanning the gap. From germline, CDR1 is MNHEY and CDR2 SVGAGI. The CDR3 is 14 amino acids. The DNA for the CDR3 is TGTGCCAGCAGTTACGGGGGCAATGACTATGGCTACACCTTC. Its translation: CASSYGGNDYGYTF.

This chain connects TRBV30 to TRBJ1-3, with D perhaps TRBD1 (5 bases). The CDR3 covers 12 residues. With 5 bases removed from V and 9 bases from J, the gap between germline ends came to 14 bases. Germline values: CDR1 GTSNPN, CDR2 SVGIG (reference sequence). The CDR3, as DNA: TGTGCCTGGGACAAATACGGGGGCACCATATATTTT. It specifies CAWDKYGGTIYF.

The J gene is TRBJ2-5, the V gene TRBV6-1, with no clear D. TRBJ2-7 explains the end of the DNA better; the J call may be wrong. Per germline, CDR1 MNHNS and CDR2 SASEGT. This CDR3 spans 14 amino acids. CDR3 sequence (DNA): TGTGCCAGCAGTGAACAACTCAGGACCTACGAGCAGTACTTC. As protein: CASSEQLRTYEQYF.

CDR3 bases: TGTGCCAGCAGCCCTGCACGCGAGAACACTGAAGCTTTCTTT. Protein product: CASSPARENTEAFF. The rearrangement uses TRBV6-5 and TRBJ1-1; D unresolved. V was clipped by 6 bases and J by 1 base, with 12 bases between them. The germline V gene has CDR1 MNHEY and CDR2 SVGAGI. The CDR3 spans 14 residues.

The genes are TRBV11-2 and TRBJ2-1; no reliable D call. From germline, CDR1 is SGHAT and CDR2 FQNNGV. The CDR3 is 13 residues long. The ends were cut back, 0 bases at V and 12 bases at J, with 12 bases in the middle. CDR3 protein: CASSLEVLKGQFF. The CDR3 DNA sequence: TGTGCCAGCAGCTTAGAGGTCCTCAAAGGGCAGTTCTTC.

CDR3 DNA: TGTGCCAGCAGCTTAAAAGACTATGGCTACACCTTC. Protein product: CASSLKDYGYTF. V and J are TRBV7-9 and TRBJ1-2; D not resolved. V was cut by 2 bases and J by 3 bases, with 4 bases left in between. The CDR3 sequence is 12 residues long. Germline values: CDR1 SEHNR, CDR2 FQNEAQ (reference sequence).

The count of this clone is one. The chain uses TRBV7-9 and TRBJ2-1; D gene uncertain. Trimming left V 9 bases short and J 0 bases short, with 12 bases between. In germline, CDR1 is SEHNR, CDR2 FQNEAQ (reference sequence). This CDR3 is 14 amino acids long. CDR3 sequence reads: CASDDGSSYNEQFF. The CDR3, as DNA: TGTGCCAGTGACGACGGTAGCTCCTACAATGAGCAGTTCTTC.

This rearrangement joins TRBV6-4 to TRBJ1-2; D not resolved. Trimming took 4 bases from V and 4 from J, leaving 10 bases between them. The CDR3 is made up of 13 amino acids. Germline-derived CDR1 and CDR2 are MRHNA and SNTAGT. CDR3 in amino acids: CASSAGRSYGYTF. The CDR3, as DNA: TGTGCCAGCAGTGCAGGACGATCCTATGGCTACACCTTC.

The chain has TRBV15 and TRBJ1-4; D unclear. This CDR3 region has 15 residues. Trimming removed 6 bases from V and 7 bases from J, with 18 bases in between. The germline gives CDR1 LNHNV, CDR2 YYDKDF (reference sequence). CDR3 in DNA: TGTGCCACCAGTAGTACCGCGAAACGTGCTGAAAAACTGTTTTTT. Its protein product is CATSSTAKRAEKLFF. Full variable domain (rest looked up from reference TRBV15 and TRBJ1-4): DAMVIQNPRYQVTQFGKPVTLSCSQTLNHNVMYWYQQKSSQAPKLLFHYYDKDFNNEADTPDNFQSRRPNTSFCFLDIRSPGLGDTAMYLCATSSTAKRAEKLFFGSGTQLSVL.